The T cell receptor beta chain described here comes from a study of technical replicates of blood from several donors. Per the germline V gene, CDR1 is LNHDA and CDR2 is SQIVND (reference sequence). This CDR3 contains 17 residues. The ends lost 0 bases at V and 4 bases at J; junction bases unmatched: 8. TCRdb's table, derived via immunoSEQ multiplex PCR, lists solely in-frame clones and lacks some. The table records roughly 62,000 clones, 91% of them present only once. The V gene is TRBV19, the J gene TRBJ2-1; TRBD1 aligns across 8 bases. This TCR was recovered from a human donor in good health. Some clones in this sample may be carry-over from other donors' samples. The sample consisted of PBMCs. The CDR3 sequence: CASSIDRGTGDYNEQFF. CDR3 nucleotides: TGTGCCAGTAGTATAGACCGAGGGACAGGAGATTACAATGAGCAGTTCTTC.